Detailed here is one T cell receptor (beta chain). Antigen: not known. This sample was taken from a study of CD8 T cells in Susac syndrome. The study, taken as a whole, reports: Acknowledgment was made by the study that its TCR sequencing and HLA analysis involved a relatively small number of individuals.

Germline CDR1 and CDR2: MGHDK and SYGVNS. V was pared by 4 bases and J by 10 bases, with 10 bases between. The length of the CDR3 is 12 residues. The multiple sclerosis controls consisted of treatment-naive patients with relapsing-remitting disease, either stable or active. RNA amounts of 0.5 to 1 ug underwent reverse transcription with random hexamers. Multiplex PCR with immunoSEQ amplified the TCR beta CDR3 across 54 Vbeta and 13 Jbeta. TCRdb re-called the immunoSEQ multiplex PCR reads with MiXCR, one entry per CDR3 protein. This sample has approximately 180,000 distinct CDR3 sequences, with approximately 96% found just once.

The sample consisted of CD4+ T cells from PBMCs. The chain uses TRBV25-1 and TRBJ2-2, with TRBD1 as a possible D gene (6 bases). The source is a human donor with multiple sclerosis. CDR3 nucleotide sequence: TGTGCCAGCAGTGCTCGACAGGAGGAGCTGTTTTTT. Protein product: CASSARQEELFF. The full variable domain, with the rest looked up from reference TRBV25-1 and TRBJ2-2, is EADIYQTPRYLVIGTGKKITLECSQTMGHDKMYWYQQDPGMELHLIHYSYGVNSTEKGDLSSESTVSRIRTEHFPLTLESARPSHTSQYLCASSARQEELFFGEGSRLTVL.